Shown below are 27 T cell receptor beta chains from a single sample sequenced in a study of identical twins. MiXCR, applied by TCRdb to the 5' RACE reads, yields one record per CDR3 protein. The repertoire consists of 1.5 million to 2 million distinct CDR3 sequences, with around a third occurring once and the leading ten covering over 0.25%. Source material: cord blood. The receptor set was obtained from a newborn girl in good health.

The V call is TRBV20-1, the J call TRBJ2-4, with TRBD1 as a possible D gene (6 bases). V lost 6 bases and J lost 13, with 22 bases in between. Germline-derived CDR1 and CDR2 are DFQATT and SNEGSKA (reference sequence). CDR3 length: 13 residues. Written as DNA, the CDR3 is TGCAGTGCAGGGGGTACGGGTTCCTACGTGCAGTACTTC. As protein: CSAGGTGSYVQYF.

This clonotype occurred a few times. The chain recombines TRBV10-3 with TRBJ2-4; 8 nucleotides agree with TRBD1. TRBJ2-7 matches the DNA end more closely, so the J call is doubtful. Germline V lookup: CDR1 ENHRY, CDR2 SYGVKD. This CDR3 is 12 amino acids long. The CDR3 here is CAISETGGEQYF. The CDR3 DNA sequence: TGTGCCATCAGTGAGACAGGGGGCGAGCAGTACTTC.

This clonotype was seen only a few times. The chain is built from TRBV6-1 and TRBJ1-6; possibly TRBD1 for D (5 bases). V was trimmed by 2 bases and J by 2 bases, leaving 7 bases between them. The CDR3 has 15 amino acids. Germline V gene sequence: CDR1 MNHNS, CDR2 SASEGT. CDR3 sequence: CASSEWGAYNSPLHF. In DNA, the CDR3 is TGTGCCAGCAGTGAATGGGGGGCCTATAATTCACCCCTCCACTTT.

This clonotype occurred a few times. This rearrangement joins TRBV6-6 to TRBJ1-1; TRBD1 might be the D (6 bases). Germline V lookup: CDR1 MNHNY, CDR2 SVGAGI (reference sequence). V was cut by 7 bases and J by 2 bases, with 14 bases left in between. This CDR3 spans 14 amino acids. The CDR3 loop reads CASTLDSLNTEAFF. The CDR3, as DNA: TGTGCCAGCACTTTGGACAGCTTAAACACTGAAGCTTTCTTT.

This chain links TRBV5-1 with TRBJ2-3; TRBD2 matches at 8 bases. Unmatched junction bases numbered 7, after V lost 2 bases and J lost 5 bases. CDR1 and CDR2 from the germline V gene are SGHRS and YFSETQ. This CDR3 is built from 15 residues. The CDR3 here is CASSLGAGGKDTQYF. The CDR3, as DNA: TGCGCCAGCAGCTTAGGGGCGGGGGGCAAAGATACGCAGTATTTT. Based on the CDR3 plus reference TRBV5-1 and TRBJ2-3, the full variable domain is KAGVTQTPRYLIKTRGQQVTLSCSPISGHRSVSWYQQTPGQGLQFLFEYFSETQRNKGNFPGRFSGRQFSNSRSEMNVSTLELGDSALYLCASSLGAGGKDTQYFGPGTRLTVL.

The rearrangement links TRBV29-1 to TRBJ2-1; D is perhaps TRBD1 or TRBD2 (6 bases each). The CDR3 is made up of 13 amino acids. The V and J ends lost 4 bases and 8 bases respectively, with 15 bases between them. Germline V gene sequence: CDR1 SQVTM, CDR2 ANQGSEA. The CDR3 DNA sequence: TGCAGCGTTGGCCGGGGGCCCGGAGATGAGCAGTTCTTC. Its translation: CSVGRGPGDEQFF.

This clonotype was detected only a few times. This chain joins TRBV20-1 and TRBJ1-5; no definite D call. With 3 bases removed from V and 2 bases from J, the gap between germline ends came to 11 bases. Germline-derived CDR1 and CDR2 are DFQATT and SNEGSKA (reference sequence). This CDR3 is built from 14 residues. The CDR3 nucleotides are TGCAGTGCTAGTGATGGGCCTGGCAATCAGCCCCAGCATTTT. It yields the protein CSASDGPGNQPQHF.

The V call is TRBV30, the J call TRBJ1-2, with D maybe TRBD1 (5 bases). This CDR3 region has 12 residues. V was pared by 0 bases and J by 3 bases, with 5 bases between. From germline, CDR1 is GTSNPN and CDR2 SVGIG (reference sequence). DNA for the CDR3: TGTGCCTGGAGTGTGGGGGACTATGGCTACACCTTC. Translating gives CAWSVGDYGYTF.

The V call is TRBV6-2 or TRBV6-3, the J call TRBJ1-4; no clear D. Germline V gene data show CDR1 as MNHEY and CDR2 as SVGEGT. Trimming pared 2 bases from V and 0 bases from J, leaving 7 bases between. The CDR3 is made up of 15 amino acids. The CDR3 sequence is CASSYAVSTNEKLFF. As DNA, the CDR3 is TGTGCCAGCAGTTACGCAGTCTCAACTAATGAAAAACTGTTTTTT.

The rearrangement links TRBV12-3 or TRBV12-4 to TRBJ2-3; 13 bases are shared with TRBD2. The length of the CDR3 is 14 residues. V was pared by 6 bases and J by 15 bases, with 12 bases of the junction left unmatched. The CDR3 nucleotides read TGTGCCAGCAGCCGACTAGCGGGGGGAGATACGGAATATTTT. Protein sequence: CASSRLAGGDTEYF.

This chain joins TRBV6-1 and TRBJ1-5; the D gene is possibly TRBD1 (6 bases). This CDR3 has 17 amino acids. Trimming removed 11 bases from V and 2 bases from J, with 25 bases in between. Germline assignment: CDR1 MNHNS and CDR2 SASEGT. In DNA form, the CDR3 reads TGTGCCGGAAGCACGGGGAACAGGGTTCTGGGCAATCAGCCCCAGCATTTT. It translates to CAGSTGNRVLGNQPQHF.

This sequence joins TRBV6-1 and TRBJ2-4; TRBD1 matches 12 bases. The CDR3 sequence is 17 residues long. Germline CDR1 MNHNS, CDR2 SASEGT. J gave up 0 bases and V 6 bases, and 6 bases lay outside the gene matches. The CDR3 DNA follows: TGTGCCAGCAGAGGGACAGGGGGCAGCTTAGCCAAAAACATTCAGTACTTC. It is translated as CASRGTGGSLAKNIQYF.

This clonotype was seen more than once but under ten times. This rearrangement joins TRBV3-1 to TRBJ2-4; 7 bases map to TRBD2. The V segment lost 0 bases and the J segment 0 bases; nucleotides outside the gene matches: 2. The CDR3 contains 16 residues. The germline V gene has CDR1 LGHDT and CDR2 YNNKEL (reference sequence). CDR3 coding DNA: TGTGCCAGCAGCCAAGATCCGGGAGGAGCCAAAAACATTCAGTACTTC. Its translation: CASSQDPGGAKNIQYF.

V usage is TRBV20-1 and J usage is TRBJ1-2; weak D call: TRBD1 (5 bases). Germline-derived CDR1 and CDR2 are DFQATT and SNEGSKA (reference sequence). Trimming pared 2 bases from V and 1 base from J, leaving 11 bases between. This CDR3 region has 14 residues. The CDR3 loop is CSARLGGINYGYTF. CDR3 in DNA: TGCAGTGCTAGACTCGGGGGGATTAACTATGGCTACACCTTC.

The rearrangement uses TRBV15 and TRBJ2-6, with 7 positions matching TRBD1. V lost 3 bases, J lost 0 bases, and 8 bases stayed unmatched. From germline, CDR1 is LNHNV and CDR2 YYDKDF (reference sequence). The CDR3 runs 18 residues. CDR3 DNA: TGTGCCACCAGCAGGGTAACAGGGGTCATCTCTGGGGCCAACGTCCTGACTTTC. Translated, it gives CATSRVTGVISGANVLTF.

This clonotype was observed a few times. V and J are TRBV2 and TRBJ2-1, with TRBD2 matching 10 bases. Germline CDR1 SNHLY, CDR2 FYNNEI. The CDR3 covers 17 residues. Trimming at V came to 6 bases and at J to 0 bases, leaving 8 bases not matched to a gene. CDR3 amino acids: CASSGLADLRSYNEQFF. Here the CDR3 DNA reads TGTGCCAGCAGCGGACTAGCGGACCTTCGCTCCTACAATGAGCAGTTCTTC. The whole variable domain, remainder taken from reference TRBV2 and TRBJ2-1, is EPEVTQTPSHQVTQMGQEVILRCVPISNHLYFYWYRQILGQKVEFLVSFYNNEISEKSEIFDDQFSVERPDGSNFTLKIRSTKLEDSAMYFCASSGLADLRSYNEQFFGPGTRLTVL.

This clonotype was counted between two and nine times. V gene TRBV5-1 combines with J gene TRBJ2-7; 13 positions agree with TRBD2. CDR1 and CDR2 from the germline V gene are SGHRS and YFSETQ. V lost 4 bases to trimming and J lost 4 bases; unmatched junction nucleotides: 5. This CDR3 has 15 amino acids. The CDR3 region has the DNA TGCGCCAGCAGCCCCAAACTAGCGGGAGGGTACGAGCAGTACTTC. Its protein product is CASSPKLAGGYEQYF.

V gene TRBV15 combines with J gene TRBJ1-1; no reliable D call. Germline values: CDR1 LNHNV, CDR2 YYDKDF (reference sequence). The CDR3 has 14 amino acids. V was pared by 1 base and J by 3 bases, with 9 bases between. CDR3 DNA sequence: TGTGCCACCAGCAGAGGTTTGGATCACACTGAAGCTTTCTTT. Amino acid sequence: CATSRGLDHTEAFF.

This clonotype has ten or more counts. V is TRBV2 and J is TRBJ2-1; 10 nucleotides line up with TRBD2. The germline V gene has CDR1 SNHLY and CDR2 FYNNEI. Trimming cost V 4 bases and J 2 bases; bases outside gene matches: 5. This CDR3 is built from 16 residues. CDR3 in DNA: TGTGCCAGCAGTGGGGCTAGCGGGAGAGCCTACAATGAGCAGTTCTTC. Its translation is CASSGASGRAYNEQFF.

This clonotype occurred a few times. The chain combines TRBV6-1 with TRBJ1-4, with D possibly matching TRBD1 (6 bases). The CDR3 has 14 residues. The germline gives CDR1 MNHNS, CDR2 SASEGT. Trimming removed 1 base at V and 7 bases at J, with 10 bases between. The CDR3 reads CASSEGRGGEKLFF. The CDR3 DNA is TGTGCCAGCAGTGAAGGCAGGGGTGGTGAAAAACTGTTTTTT.

The rearrangement uses TRBV20-1 and TRBJ1-2; possible D gene TRBD1, 5 bases. Trimming took 0 bases from V and 6 from J, leaving 14 bases between them. CDR1 and CDR2 (germline): DFQATT, SNEGSKA (reference sequence). The CDR3 contains 14 residues. CDR3: CSARDIWQGHGYTF. In nucleotides, the CDR3 is TGCAGTGCTAGAGATATCTGGCAGGGTCATGGCTACACCTTC.

The V gene is TRBV20-1, the J gene TRBJ1-1; perhaps TRBD1 as D (5 bases). Trimming took off 5 bases at V and 7 bases at J, with 11 bases between the two ends. The length of the CDR3 is 11 residues. Germline V gives CDR1 DFQATT, CDR2 SNEGSKA (reference sequence). Written as DNA, the CDR3 is TGCAGTGCTCCGGGACGGTTTGAAGCTTTCTTT. It specifies CSAPGRFEAFF.

The rearrangement uses TRBV27 and TRBJ2-5; 12 nucleotides agree with TRBD2. J lost 11 bases, V lost 0 bases, and 16 bases had no gene match. The CDR3 extends over 18 amino acids. Per the germline V gene, CDR1 is MNHEY and CDR2 is SMNVEV (reference sequence). CDR3 amino acids: CASSLSGQRTSGVNEQYF. The CDR3 DNA is TGTGCCAGCAGTTTATCGGGCCAAAGGACTAGCGGGGTCAATGAGCAGTACTTC.

As DNA, the CDR3 is TGTGCCAGCAGCCAAGAAGATATCGGTGGCTACACCTTC. The encoded protein is CASSQEDIGGYTF. The genes are TRBV3-1 and TRBJ1-2; no clear D gene. Trimming removed 0 bases at V and 7 bases at J, with 9 bases between. The CDR3 contains 13 residues. Germline lookup yields CDR1 LGHDT and CDR2 YNNKEL (reference sequence).

A few counts support this clonotype. The chain couples TRBV6-5 to TRBJ1-2; D is unresolved. Trimming removed 0 bases at V and 1 base at J, with 12 bases between. The CDR3 extends over 16 amino acids. Per germline, CDR1 MNHEY and CDR2 SVGAGI. The CDR3 sequence: CASSYSSGWGNYGYTF. The CDR3 DNA reads TGTGCCAGCAGTTACTCGAGTGGTTGGGGTAACTATGGCTACACCTTC.

The rearrangement links TRBV9 to TRBJ1-4; possible D gene TRBD1, 5 bases. The ends were cut back, 4 bases at V and 4 bases at J, with 14 bases in the middle. The CDR3 extends over 15 amino acids. Germline CDR1 SGDLS, CDR2 YYNGEE. The CDR3 region has the DNA TGTGCCAGCAGCTACCGGGACGGAGATAATGAAAAACTGTTTTTT. Encoded protein: CASSYRDGDNEKLFF.

This chain joins TRBV19 and TRBJ2-1; 8 bases line up with TRBD1. The junction had 7 bases not matched to a gene; V was cut back by 6 bases and J by 9 bases. The CDR3 covers 13 residues. Germline CDR1 LNHDA, CDR2 SQIVND (reference sequence). This CDR3 is CASRGTGTGEQFF. The DNA for the CDR3 is TGTGCCAGTAGGGGGACAGGAACTGGTGAGCAGTTCTTC.